Below are 21 T cell receptor beta chains sequenced from a single sample in a study of OX40 agonist ivuxolimab in advanced cancers. Using immunoSEQ multiplex PCR, the repertoire was profiled, and TCRdb retains in-frame clones only, with some absent. The table lists tens of thousands of clones, 80% to 90% of them singletons. Sequencing used CD4+ or CD8+ T cells sorted from blood, obtained in a trial of the OX40 agonist ivuxolimab. Every receptor here comes from an adult with an advanced solid tumor such as melanoma, head and neck, liver or kidney cancer.

The rearrangement uses TRBV6-1 and TRBJ2-5; D is unclear. CDR3 size: 10 residues. V lost 8 bases and J 3 bases, leaving 4 bases between the germline ends. Germline CDR1 MNHNS, CDR2 SASEGT. CDR3 in DNA: TGTGCCAGCGCAAAAGAGACCCAGTACTTC. Its protein product is CASAKETQYF.

The CDR3 nucleotides read TGTGCCAGCAGTTTCCGATTTAAGATCATGAACACTGAAGCTTTCTTT. Protein sequence: CASSFRFKIMNTEAFF. J is TRBJ1-1 and V is TRBV28; D call uncertain. Germline V gene data show CDR1 as MDHEN and CDR2 as SYDVKM. The length of the CDR3 is 16 residues. Trimming pared 3 bases from V and 0 bases from J, leaving 14 bases between.

The chain has TRBV19 and TRBJ1-4; 9 bases align to TRBD1. Germline-derived CDR1 and CDR2 are LNHDA and SQIVND (reference sequence). CDR3 length: 14 amino acids. After removal of 3 bases from V and 8 bases from J, the junction contained 4 bases not matched to a gene. The CDR3 nucleotides read TGTGCCAGTAGTATGGGACAGGGAAGGGAAAAACTGTTTTTT. Protein product: CASSMGQGREKLFF.

This sequence joins TRBV13 and TRBJ1-5; D gene uncertain. This CDR3 spans 14 amino acids. Germline lookup yields CDR1 PRHDT and CDR2 FYEKMQ (reference sequence). Between the trimmed V and J ends, which lost 5 bases and 6 bases, there was a span of 14 bases. CDR3 coding DNA: TGTGCCAGCAGCCCCCGGGGAGTGGGTCAGCCCCAGCATTTT. It specifies CASSPRGVGQPQHF.

This clone was seen only a few times. The rearrangement links TRBV7-2 to TRBJ1-1, with D unresolved. Germline V gene sequence: CDR1 SGHTA, CDR2 FQGNSA. The CDR3 spans 12 residues. With 7 bases removed from V and 0 bases from J, the gap between germline ends came to 6 bases. The CDR3 loop is CASTPVNTEAFF. The CDR3 nucleotides read TGTGCCAGCACCCCAGTGAACACTGAAGCTTTCTTT.

This clone occurred a few times. The chain recombines TRBV16 with TRBJ1-1, with D maybe TRBD1 (6 bases). The V end lost 4 bases, the J end lost 6 bases, and 12 bases lay between the germline ends. In germline, CDR1 is KGHSY, CDR2 FQNENV. This CDR3 spans 13 amino acids. CDR3 sequence reads: CASSPDRRSEAFF. The CDR3 DNA is TGTGCCAGCAGCCCCGACAGGAGGTCTGAAGCTTTCTTT. Based on the CDR3 plus reference TRBV16 and TRBJ1-1, the full variable domain is GEEVAQTPKHLVRGEGQKAKLYCAPIKGHSYVFWYQQVLKNEFKFLISFQNENVFDETGMPKERFSAKCLPNSPCSLEIQATKLEDSAVYFCASSPDRRSEAFFGQGTRLTVV.

This clone occurred a few times. The chain carries TRBV2 and TRBJ2-7; TRBD2 agrees at 9 bases. With V trimmed by 0 bases and J by 2 bases, 5 bases remained unmatched. Looked up from germline, CDR1 is SNHLY and CDR2 is FYNNEI. This CDR3 has 16 residues. CDR3 protein: CASSEALAGAAYEQYF. The CDR3 coding sequence is TGTGCCAGCAGTGAAGCATTAGCGGGGGCCGCCTACGAGCAGTACTTC.

The rearrangement joins TRBV6-1 to TRBJ2-3; D unclear. The CDR3 contains 13 residues. Deletions cut 3 bases from V and 5 bases from J, with 9 bases between. The germline CDR1 and CDR2 sequences are MNHNS and SASEGT. CDR3 protein: CASSDMRRDTQYF. In DNA, the CDR3 is TGTGCCAGCAGTGATATGAGGCGAGATACGCAGTATTTT.

This clone appeared a single time. The rearrangement uses TRBV5-6 and TRBJ2-1, with D possibly being TRBD1 (5 bases). The ends were cut back, 3 bases at V and 4 bases at J, with 11 bases in the middle. Germline assignment: CDR1 SGHDT and CDR2 YYEEEE. This CDR3 has 14 residues. The CDR3 loop reads CASSYVDTYNEQFF. CDR3 DNA sequence: TGTGCCAGCAGCTACGTGGACACTTACAATGAGCAGTTCTTC.

A few counts support this clone. The chain employs TRBV7-8 and TRBJ2-7; TRBD2 is a possible D gene (6 bases). V dropped 1 base and J dropped 6 bases, with 16 bases sitting between them. The CDR3 contains 15 residues. In germline, CDR1 is SGHVS, CDR2 FQNEAQ. CDR3 nucleotide sequence: TGTGCCAGCAGCTTAGGTCGTGCGGGAAGAATCGAGCAGTACTTC. It yields the protein CASSLGRAGRIEQYF.

This chain links TRBV28 with TRBJ1-1; D may be TRBD1 (5 bases). Trimming took off 4 bases at V and 1 base at J, with 13 bases between the two ends. CDR1 and CDR2 from the germline V gene are MDHEN and SYDVKM. The CDR3 consists of 15 residues. DNA for the CDR3: TGTGCCAGCAGTTATGGGGGATCGAAGAACACTGAAGCTTTCTTT. Its translation: CASSYGGSKNTEAFF.

The chain uses TRBV2 and TRBJ2-7, with 11 bases identical to TRBD2. The V gene's germline CDR1 is SNHLY and CDR2 FYNNEI. V lost 7 bases and J lost 6; bases outside the gene matches: 11. This CDR3 region has 15 residues. The CDR3 DNA is TGTGCCAGCACCGGAGATGGTCTAGCGGGAGGCGAGCAGTACTTC. Translated: CASTGDGLAGGEQYF.

V gene TRBV28 combines with J gene TRBJ2-2, with unresolved D. Germline values: CDR1 MDHEN, CDR2 SYDVKM. CDR3 length: 15 amino acids. V was cut by 5 bases and J by 0 bases, with 10 bases left in between. This CDR3 is CASSRPGTNTGELFF. The CDR3 DNA reads TGTGCCAGCAGTCGCCCGGGTACGAACACCGGGGAGCTGTTTTTT.

The genes are TRBV7-8 and TRBJ1-5, with D hard to call. In germline, CDR1 is SGHVS, CDR2 FQNEAQ. The CDR3 has 14 residues. Trimming took 6 bases from V and 4 from J, leaving 13 bases between them. The DNA of the CDR3 is TGTGCCAGCAGTTCCGACACTATAAATCAGCCCCAGCATTTT. Translated, it gives CASSSDTINQPQHF.

This sequence joins TRBV28 and TRBJ2-2; 7 nucleotides align to TRBD1. This CDR3 has 15 residues. Germline lookup yields CDR1 MDHEN and CDR2 SYDVKM. The V and J ends lost 10 bases and 4 bases, in that order; junction bases with no gene match: 12. The CDR3 DNA reads as TGTGCCATATCAAGGGGGCATGCTGGCACCGGGGAGCTGTTTTTT. Its protein product is CAISRGHAGTGELFF. The variable domain in full, with the rest retrieved from reference TRBV28 and TRBJ2-2, is DVKVTQSSRYLVKRTGEKVFLECVQDMDHENMFWYRQDPGLGLRLIYFSYDVKMKEKGDIPEGYSVSREKKERFSLILESASTNQTSMYLCAISRGHAGTGELFFGEGSRLTVL.

This clone was seen a handful of times. This rearrangement joins TRBV19 to TRBJ2-4; the D gene is possibly TRBD1 (6 bases). The CDR3 length is 15 residues. V lost 3 bases to trimming and J lost 2 bases, with 11 bases between them. Germline assignment: CDR1 LNHDA and CDR2 SQIVND (reference sequence). The DNA for the CDR3 is TGTGCCAGTAGTATCCCAGGGGTTTCCAAAAACATTCAGTACTTC. Amino acid sequence: CASSIPGVSKNIQYF.

In DNA, the CDR3 is TGTGCCAGCAGATTACCCGGGACTAGCGGGAGGGGCGAGCAGTTCTTC. It is translated as CASRLPGTSGRGEQFF. The chain combines TRBV25-1 with TRBJ2-1; TRBD2 aligns across 16 bases. The V gene end was trimmed by 6 bases and the J gene end by 10 bases; junction bases not matched to a gene: 9. Germline assignment: CDR1 MGHDK and CDR2 SYGVNS. This CDR3 is 16 amino acids long.

The chain has TRBV5-6 and TRBJ2-7; 8 nucleotides line up with TRBD1. The CDR3 runs 15 residues. From germline, CDR1 is SGHDT and CDR2 YYEEEE. The trim removed 1 base at V and 6 bases at J, leaving 9 bases unmatched. CDR3 coding DNA: TGTGCCAGCAGCTTGAGGACAGGGTGGAGAGGCGAGCAGTACTTC. As protein: CASSLRTGWRGEQYF.

In its sample, this clone is medium-sized. The chain combines TRBV7-2 with TRBJ1-1, with D unclear. V lost 3 bases and J 1 base, leaving 12 bases between the germline ends. Germline CDR1 SGHTA, CDR2 FQGNSA. This CDR3 comprises 15 residues. The CDR3 sequence is CASSFDLIQNTEAFF. CDR3 DNA sequence: TGTGCCAGCAGCTTCGATCTGATCCAGAACACTGAAGCTTTCTTT.

This clone was seen only once. The V and J genes are TRBV7-9 and TRBJ1-1; no clear D. This CDR3 comprises 17 residues. The germline CDR1 and CDR2 sequences are SEHNR and FQNEAQ (reference sequence). The V gene lost 1 base and the J gene lost 0 bases, with 15 bases spanning the gap. Here the CDR3 reads CASSLERTDLMNTEAFF. DNA of the CDR3: TGTGCCAGCAGCTTAGAAAGGACCGACTTAATGAACACTGAAGCTTTCTTT.

The rearrangement links TRBV18 to TRBJ2-7; the D gene is possibly TRBD1 (6 bases). The germline V gene has CDR1 KGHSH and CDR2 LQKENI. The CDR3 is 14 residues long. V lost 8 bases and J lost 0, with 14 bases in between. The CDR3 is CASKSRDNSYEQYF. In nucleotides, the CDR3 is TGTGCCAGCAAGTCCCGGGACAACTCCTACGAGCAGTACTTC.